The TCR beta chain described here comes from a study of T cell changes during pregnancy in multiple sclerosis. Trimming shortened V by 4 bases and J by 4 bases, and 17 bases separated the two germline ends. The CDR3 is 15 amino acids. CDR1 and CDR2 from the germline V gene are SNHLY and FYNNEI. The method was immunoSEQ multiplex PCR; TCRdb's version includes in-frame clones alone and lacks a portion of them. Here the sample spans roughly 90,000 clones, 91% being singletons. The clonotype was recovered from a female donor in good health, enrolled as a control in a pregnancy study. V is TRBV2 and J is TRBJ2-7; D remains ambiguous. The specimen was peripheral blood, collected in the first trimester of pregnancy. CDR3 nucleotide sequence: TGTGCCAGCAGTGGTCAATGGCAGGCGCCGTACGAGCAGTACTTC. As protein: CASSGQWQAPYEQYF.